The entry below describes one T cell receptor beta chain. V shed 6 bases and J shed 7 bases, with 22 bases lying between them. The CDR3 covers 15 residues. Looked up from germline, CDR1 is MNHNS and CDR2 is SASEGT. This sample is part of a study of shared T cell receptors in the human thymus. The protocol was immunoSEQ multiplex PCR, while the TCRdb copy is restricted to in-frame clones and leaves out a portion. Here the sample spans 600,000 to 900,000 clones, over 75% being singletons. This same sample was also part of a study on human thymus T cells. That work contributes: The source of the thymus tissue was resections taken during corrective heart surgery. Biased V and J segment usage appeared in thymus and peripheral blood.

The chain uses TRBV6-1 and TRBJ2-7; maybe TRBD2 (9 bases). The sequencing sample was made of thymocytes. This receptor was identified in a girl under two years old with a congenital heart defect. The CDR3, as DNA: TGTGCCAGCAGGCAGGGGGCGGGGGGGCCAGGGGAGCAGTACTTC. Its translation is CASRQGAGGPGEQYF.